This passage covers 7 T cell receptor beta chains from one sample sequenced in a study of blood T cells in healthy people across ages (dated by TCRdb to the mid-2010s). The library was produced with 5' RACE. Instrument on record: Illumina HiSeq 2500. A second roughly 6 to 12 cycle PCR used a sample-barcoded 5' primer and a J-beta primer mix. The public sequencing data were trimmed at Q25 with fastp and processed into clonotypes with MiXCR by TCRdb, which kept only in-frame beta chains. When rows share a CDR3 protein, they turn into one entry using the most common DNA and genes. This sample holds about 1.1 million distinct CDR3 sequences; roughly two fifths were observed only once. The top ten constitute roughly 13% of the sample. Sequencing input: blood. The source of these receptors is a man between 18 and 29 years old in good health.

CDR3: CSASPRYRNYGYTF. CDR3 coding DNA: TGCAGTGCTAGCCCTAGGTACCGAAACTATGGCTACACCTTC. This chain joins TRBV20-1 and TRBJ1-2; D unclear. V dropped 3 bases and J dropped 2 bases, with 13 bases sitting between them. The CDR3 is 14 amino acids. CDR1 and CDR2 from the germline V gene are DFQATT and SNEGSKA (reference sequence).

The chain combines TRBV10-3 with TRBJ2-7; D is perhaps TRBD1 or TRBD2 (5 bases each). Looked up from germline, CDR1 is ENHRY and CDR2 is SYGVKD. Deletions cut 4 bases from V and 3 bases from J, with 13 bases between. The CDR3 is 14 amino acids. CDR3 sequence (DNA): TGTGCCATCAGTGTAGATGAGGGGTTCTACGAGCAGTACTTC. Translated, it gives CAISVDEGFYEQYF.

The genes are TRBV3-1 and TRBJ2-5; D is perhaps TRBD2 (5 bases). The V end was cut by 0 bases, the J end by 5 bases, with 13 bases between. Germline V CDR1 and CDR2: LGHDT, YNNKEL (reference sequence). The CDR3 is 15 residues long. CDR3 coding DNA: TGTGCCAGCAGCCAAGATCTACTAGGCCGGGAGACCCAGTACTTC. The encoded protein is CASSQDLLGRETQYF.

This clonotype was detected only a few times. The CDR3 spells CASSQVVNRGLNTEAFF. As DNA, the CDR3 is TGTGCCAGCAGCCAAGTGGTAAACAGAGGTTTGAACACTGAAGCTTTCTTT. V is TRBV4-2 and J is TRBJ1-1; D gene unclear. This CDR3 has 17 amino acids. Trimming removed 1 base at V and 0 bases at J, with 15 bases between. The germline gives CDR1 LGHNA, CDR2 YNFKEQ.

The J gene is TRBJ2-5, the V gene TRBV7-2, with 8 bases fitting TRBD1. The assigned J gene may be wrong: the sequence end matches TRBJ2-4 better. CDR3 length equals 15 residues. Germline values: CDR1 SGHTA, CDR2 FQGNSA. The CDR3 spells CASSLEQGGKNIQYF. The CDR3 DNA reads TGTGCCAGCAGCTTAGAACAGGGGGGAAAAAACATTCAGTACTTC.

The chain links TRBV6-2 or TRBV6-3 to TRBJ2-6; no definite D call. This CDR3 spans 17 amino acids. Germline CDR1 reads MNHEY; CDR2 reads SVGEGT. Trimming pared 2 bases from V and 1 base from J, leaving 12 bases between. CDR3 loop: CASSYRSGPSGANVLTF. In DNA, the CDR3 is TGTGCCAGCAGTTACCGTTCAGGCCCTTCTGGGGCCAACGTCCTGACTTTC.

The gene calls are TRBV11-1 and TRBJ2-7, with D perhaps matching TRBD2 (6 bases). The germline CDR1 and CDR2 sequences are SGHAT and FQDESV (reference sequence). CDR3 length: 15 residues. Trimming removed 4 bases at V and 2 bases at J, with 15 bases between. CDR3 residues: CASSSPRDSTYEQYF. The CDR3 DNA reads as TGTGCCAGCAGCTCGCCCCGGGACTCCACCTACGAGCAGTACTTC.